This TCR beta chain originates from a study of cytomegalovirus exposure and HLA in healthy donors. The study, taken as a whole, reports: Previously analyzed data showed that most TCR beta V segments were productive at a frequency of about 87% or about 30%. In a later analysis, at a false discovery rate of 0.05, 17,000 or so TCR beta sequences were associated with HLA alleles.

The PCR ran on 60 Vbeta and 13 Jbeta primers. This table comes from immunoSEQ multiplex PCR, and its TCRdb copy is limited to in-frame clones, with some not included. Of about 190,000 clones listed, 70% to 80% are singletons. With respect to this clone: Its antigen remains unknown.

V lost 6 bases and J 5 bases, leaving 27 bases between the germline ends. CDR1 MDHEN and CDR2 SYDVKM come from the germline V gene. This CDR3 region has 18 residues. V gene TRBV28 combines with J gene TRBJ2-3, with D possibly being TRBD2 (6 bases). The sequenced material came from PBMCs. The receptor's source is a woman between 50 and 59 years old in good health and CMV-seronegative. The CDR3 is CASRPSLTSPGDEDTQYF. In nucleotides, the CDR3 is TGTGCCAGCAGGCCCTCCCTAACTAGCCCGGGAGATGAAGATACGCAGTATTTT.